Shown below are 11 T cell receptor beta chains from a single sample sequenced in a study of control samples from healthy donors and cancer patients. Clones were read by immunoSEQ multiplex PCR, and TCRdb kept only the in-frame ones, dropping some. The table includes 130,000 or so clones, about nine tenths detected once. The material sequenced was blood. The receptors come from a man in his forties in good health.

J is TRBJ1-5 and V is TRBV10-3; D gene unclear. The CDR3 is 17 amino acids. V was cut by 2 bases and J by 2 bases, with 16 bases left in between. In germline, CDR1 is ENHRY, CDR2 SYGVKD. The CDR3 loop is CAISERITTQGNQPQHF. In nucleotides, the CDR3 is TGTGCCATCAGTGAGCGGATAACCACGCAGGGCAATCAGCCCCAGCATTTT.

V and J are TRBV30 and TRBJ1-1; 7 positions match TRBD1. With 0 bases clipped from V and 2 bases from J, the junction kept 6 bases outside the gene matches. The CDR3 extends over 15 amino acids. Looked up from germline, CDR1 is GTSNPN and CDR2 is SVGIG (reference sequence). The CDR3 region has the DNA TGTGCCTGGAGTGTATTAGGGACAGCTAACACTGAAGCTTTCTTT. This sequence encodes CAWSVLGTANTEAFF.

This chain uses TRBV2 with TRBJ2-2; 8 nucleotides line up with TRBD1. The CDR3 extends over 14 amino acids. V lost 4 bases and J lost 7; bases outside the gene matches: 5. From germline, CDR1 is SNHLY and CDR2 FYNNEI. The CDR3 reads CASSGTGSGGELFF. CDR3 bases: TGTGCCAGCAGTGGGACAGGGTCGGGCGGGGAGCTGTTTTTT.

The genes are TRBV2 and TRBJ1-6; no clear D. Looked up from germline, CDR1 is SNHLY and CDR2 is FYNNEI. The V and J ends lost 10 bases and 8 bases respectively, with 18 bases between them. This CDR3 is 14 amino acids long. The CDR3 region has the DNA TGTGCCACCGGAGAAGCCGCTCAGGATTCACCCCTCCACTTT. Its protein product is CATGEAAQDSPLHF.

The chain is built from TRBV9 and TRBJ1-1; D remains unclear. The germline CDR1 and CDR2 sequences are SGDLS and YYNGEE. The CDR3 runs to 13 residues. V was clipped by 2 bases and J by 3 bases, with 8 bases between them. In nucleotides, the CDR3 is TGTGCCAGCAGCGTTCATGCCTACACTGAAGCTTTCTTT. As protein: CASSVHAYTEAFF.

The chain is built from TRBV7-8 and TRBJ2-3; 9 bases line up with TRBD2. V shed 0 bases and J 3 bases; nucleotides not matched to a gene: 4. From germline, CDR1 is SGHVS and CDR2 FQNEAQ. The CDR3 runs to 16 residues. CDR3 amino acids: CASSLARAGGTDTQYF. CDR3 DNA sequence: TGTGCCAGCAGCTTAGCTCGGGCGGGGGGGACAGATACGCAGTATTTT.

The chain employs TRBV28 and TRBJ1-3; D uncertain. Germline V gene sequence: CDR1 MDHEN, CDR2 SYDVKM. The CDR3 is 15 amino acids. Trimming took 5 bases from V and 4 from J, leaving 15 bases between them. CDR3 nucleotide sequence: TGTGCCAGCAGTCCAGTTTTCGGCAGGGGAAACACCATATATTTT. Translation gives CASSPVFGRGNTIYF.

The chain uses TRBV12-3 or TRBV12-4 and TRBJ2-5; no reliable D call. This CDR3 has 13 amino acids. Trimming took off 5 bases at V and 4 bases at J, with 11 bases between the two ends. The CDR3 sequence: CASSQSPRETQYF. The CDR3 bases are TGTGCCAGCAGTCAGTCCCCGAGAGAGACCCAGTACTTC.

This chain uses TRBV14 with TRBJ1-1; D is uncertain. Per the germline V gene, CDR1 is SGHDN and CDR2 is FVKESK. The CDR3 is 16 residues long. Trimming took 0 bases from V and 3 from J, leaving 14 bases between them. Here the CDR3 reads CASSQDLGQIHTEAFF. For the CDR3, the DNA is TGTGCCAGCAGCCAAGATCTTGGCCAGATCCACACTGAAGCTTTCTTT. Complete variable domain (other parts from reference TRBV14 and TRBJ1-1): EAGVTQFPSHSVIEKGQTVTLRCDPISGHDNLYWYRRVMGKEIKFLLHFVKESKQDESGMPNNRFLAERTGGTYSTLKVQPAELEDSGVYFCASSQDLGQIHTEAFFGQGTRLTVV.

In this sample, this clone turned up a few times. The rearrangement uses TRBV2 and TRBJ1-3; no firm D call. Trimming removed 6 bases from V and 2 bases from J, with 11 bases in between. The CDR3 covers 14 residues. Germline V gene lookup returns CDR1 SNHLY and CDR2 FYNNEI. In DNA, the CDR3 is TGTGCCAGCAGGGGCGCCGGGGCTGGAAACACCATATATTTT. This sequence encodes CASRGAGAGNTIYF.

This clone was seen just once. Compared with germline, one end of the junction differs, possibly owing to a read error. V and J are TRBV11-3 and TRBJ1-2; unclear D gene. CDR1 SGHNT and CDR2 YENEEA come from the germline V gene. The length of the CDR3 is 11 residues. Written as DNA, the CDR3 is TGTGCCAGCAGCCACTGGAAGGAAGCCGGCTTC. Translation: CASSHWKEAGF.